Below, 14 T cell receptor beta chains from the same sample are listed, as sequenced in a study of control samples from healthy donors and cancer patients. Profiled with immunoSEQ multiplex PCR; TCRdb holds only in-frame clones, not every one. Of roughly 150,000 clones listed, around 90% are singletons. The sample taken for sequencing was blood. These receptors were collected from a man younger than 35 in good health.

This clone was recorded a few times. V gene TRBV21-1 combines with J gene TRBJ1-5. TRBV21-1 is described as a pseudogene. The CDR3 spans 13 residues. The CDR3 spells CASSQRKPQPQHF. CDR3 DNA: TGTGCCAGCAGCCAGAGGAAGCCTCAGCCCCAGCATTTT.

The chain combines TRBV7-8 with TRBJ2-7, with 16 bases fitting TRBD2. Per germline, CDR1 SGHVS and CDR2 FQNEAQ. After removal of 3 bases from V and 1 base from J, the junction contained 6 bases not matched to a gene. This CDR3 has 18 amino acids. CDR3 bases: TGTGCCAGCAGCTTGGGGACTAGCGGGGGGGCTCTTTCCTACGAGCAGTACTTC. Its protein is CASSLGTSGGALSYEQYF.

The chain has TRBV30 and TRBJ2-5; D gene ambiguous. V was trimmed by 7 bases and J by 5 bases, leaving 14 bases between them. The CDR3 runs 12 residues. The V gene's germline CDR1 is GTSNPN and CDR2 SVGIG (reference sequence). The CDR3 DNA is TGTGCCTTCACGCATACCGGGGAGACCCAGTACTTC. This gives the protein CAFTHTGETQYF. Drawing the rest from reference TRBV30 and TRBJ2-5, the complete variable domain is SQTIHQWPATLVQPVGSPLSLECTVEGTSNPNLYWYRQAAGRGLQLLFYSVGIGQISSEVPQNLSASRPQDRQFILSSKKLLLSDSGFYLCAFTHTGETQYFGPGTRLLVL.

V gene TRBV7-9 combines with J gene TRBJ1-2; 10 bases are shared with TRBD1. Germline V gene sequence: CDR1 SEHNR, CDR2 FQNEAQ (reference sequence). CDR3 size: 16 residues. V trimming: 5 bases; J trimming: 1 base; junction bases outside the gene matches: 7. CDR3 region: CASSPIGTGDNYGYTF. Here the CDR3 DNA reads TGTGCCAGCAGCCCGATAGGGACAGGGGATAACTATGGCTACACCTTC.

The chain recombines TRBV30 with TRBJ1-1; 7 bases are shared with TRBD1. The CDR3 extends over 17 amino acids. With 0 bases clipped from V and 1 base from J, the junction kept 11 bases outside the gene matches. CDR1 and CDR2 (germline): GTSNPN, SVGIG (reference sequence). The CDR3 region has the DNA TGTGCCTGGAGTGTCGGACAGGATAGGATACGGAACACTGAAGCTTTCTTT. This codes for CAWSVGQDRIRNTEAFF. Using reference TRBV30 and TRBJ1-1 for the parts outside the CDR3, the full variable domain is SQTIHQWPATLVQPVGSPLSLECTVEGTSNPNLYWYRQAAGRGLQLLFYSVGIGQISSEVPQNLSASRPQDRQFILSSKKLLLSDSGFYLCAWSVGQDRIRNTEAFFGQGTRLTVV.

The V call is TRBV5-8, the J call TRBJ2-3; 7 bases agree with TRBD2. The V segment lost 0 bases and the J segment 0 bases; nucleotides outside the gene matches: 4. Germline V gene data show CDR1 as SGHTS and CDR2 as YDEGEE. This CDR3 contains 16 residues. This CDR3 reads CASSLALGGSTDTQYF. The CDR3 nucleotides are TGTGCCAGCAGCTTGGCCCTGGGGGGGAGCACAGATACGCAGTATTTT.

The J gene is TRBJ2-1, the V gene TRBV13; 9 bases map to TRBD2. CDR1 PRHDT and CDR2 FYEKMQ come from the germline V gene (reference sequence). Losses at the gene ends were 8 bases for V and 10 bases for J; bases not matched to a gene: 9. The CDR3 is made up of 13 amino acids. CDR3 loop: CASRRAGGPEQFF. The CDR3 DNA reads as TGTGCCAGCCGTAGGGCGGGGGGGCCGGAGCAGTTCTTC.

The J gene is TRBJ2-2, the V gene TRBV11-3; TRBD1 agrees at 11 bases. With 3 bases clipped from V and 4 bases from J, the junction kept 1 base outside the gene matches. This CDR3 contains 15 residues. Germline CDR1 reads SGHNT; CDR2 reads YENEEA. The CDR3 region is CASSFGTGGTGELFF. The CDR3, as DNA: TGTGCCAGCAGCTTTGGGACAGGGGGCACCGGGGAGCTGTTTTTT. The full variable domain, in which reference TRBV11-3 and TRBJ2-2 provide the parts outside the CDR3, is EAGVVQSPRYKIIEKKQPVAFWCNPISGHNTLYWYLQNLGQGPELLIRYENEEAVDDSQLPKDRFSAERLKGVDSTLKIQPAELGDSAVYLCASSFGTGGTGELFFGEGSRLTVL.

Here the CDR3 reads CASTPVAKNIQYF. The DNA for the CDR3 is TGTGCCAGCACCCCAGTAGCCAAAAACATTCAGTACTTC. V usage is TRBV2 and J usage is TRBJ2-4; D is uncertain. CDR1 is SNHLY and CDR2 is FYNNEI in the germline V gene. There are 13 residues in the CDR3. Trimming took off 7 bases at V and 0 bases at J, with 7 bases between the two ends. The variable domain in full, with the rest retrieved from reference TRBV2 and TRBJ2-4, is EPEVTQTPSHQVTQMGQEVILRCVPISNHLYFYWYRQILGQKVEFLVSFYNNEISEKSEIFDDQFSVERPDGSNFTLKIRSTKLEDSAMYFCASTPVAKNIQYFGAGTRLSVL.

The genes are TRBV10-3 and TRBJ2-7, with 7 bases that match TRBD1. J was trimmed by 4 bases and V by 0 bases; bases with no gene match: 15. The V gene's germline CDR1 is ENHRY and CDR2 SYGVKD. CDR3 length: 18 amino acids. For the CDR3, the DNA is TGTGCCATCAGTGAGTCGAAGTTGTGGGACAGCAAGCGATACGAGCAGTACTTC. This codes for CAISESKLWDSKRYEQYF.

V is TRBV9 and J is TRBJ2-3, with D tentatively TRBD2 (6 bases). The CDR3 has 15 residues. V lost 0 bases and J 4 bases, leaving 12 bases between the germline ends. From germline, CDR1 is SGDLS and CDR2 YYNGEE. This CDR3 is CASSVGGREADTQYF. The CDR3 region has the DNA TGTGCCAGCAGCGTAGGTGGCAGGGAGGCAGATACGCAGTATTTT.

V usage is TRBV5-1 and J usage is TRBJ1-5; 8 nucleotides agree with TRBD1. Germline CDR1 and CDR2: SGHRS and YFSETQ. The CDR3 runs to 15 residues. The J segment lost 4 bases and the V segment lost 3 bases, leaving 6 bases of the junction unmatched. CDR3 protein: CASSSGTGSNQPQHF. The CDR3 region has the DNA TGCGCCAGCAGCTCCGGGACAGGCTCTAATCAGCCCCAGCATTTT. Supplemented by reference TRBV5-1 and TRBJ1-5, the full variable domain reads KAGVTQTPRYLIKTRGQQVTLSCSPISGHRSVSWYQQTPGQGLQFLFEYFSETQRNKGNFPGRFSGRQFSNSRSEMNVSTLELGDSALYLCASSSGTGSNQPQHFGDGTRLSIL.

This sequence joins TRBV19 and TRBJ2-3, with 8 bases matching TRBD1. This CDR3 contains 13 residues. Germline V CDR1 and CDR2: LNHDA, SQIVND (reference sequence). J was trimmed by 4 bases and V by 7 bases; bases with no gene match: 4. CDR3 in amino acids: CASKPRGPDTQYF. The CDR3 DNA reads TGTGCCAGTAAACCCAGGGGGCCAGATACGCAGTATTTT.

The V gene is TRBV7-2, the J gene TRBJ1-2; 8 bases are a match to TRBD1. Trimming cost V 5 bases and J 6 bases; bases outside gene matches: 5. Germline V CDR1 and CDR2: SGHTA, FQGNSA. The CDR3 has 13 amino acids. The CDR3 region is CASSVDRENGYTF. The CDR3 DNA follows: TGTGCCAGCAGCGTGGACAGGGAGAATGGCTACACCTTC.